The 6 T cell receptor beta chains presented below share a single source sample, sequenced in a study of shared clonotypes between healthy human individuals. The repertoire was sequenced with immunoSEQ multiplex PCR; TCRdb's copy has only in-frame clones and lacks some. The sample holds approximately 810,000 clones; about 92% are singletons and the top ten take under 30%. CD45RO-negative, CCR7-positively selected cells formed the naive CD8 fraction, excluding terminally differentiated effector memory CD45RA+ cells. Sequenced sample: naive CD8+ T cells sorted from blood. Every receptor here comes from a young man in good health.

This clone was counted a single time. The chain couples TRBV13 to TRBJ1-5; D might be TRBD1 (5 bases). Germline V gene data show CDR1 as PRHDT and CDR2 as FYEKMQ (reference sequence). The CDR3 totals 17 residues. Between the trimmed V and J ends, which lost 5 bases and 5 bases, there was a span of 22 bases. CDR3 bases: TGTGCCAGCAGCCTACGGGACGGCAGGGATTTTTATCAGCCCCAGCATTTT. It is translated as CASSLRDGRDFYQPQHF.

The V gene is TRBV27, the J gene TRBJ2-7, with a tentative D call TRBD2 (5 bases). The CDR3 has 15 amino acids. The germline V gene has CDR1 MNHEY and CDR2 SMNVEV (reference sequence). V dropped 0 bases and J dropped 0 bases, with 9 bases sitting between them. The CDR3 nucleotides read TGTGCCAGCAGTTTATCGCAGCGGATCTCCTACGAGCAGTACTTC. Its translation is CASSLSQRISYEQYF.

The chain couples TRBV7-2 to TRBJ2-1; no firm D call. This CDR3 has 14 residues. Deletions cut 0 bases from V and 1 base from J, with 4 bases between. The germline V gene encodes CDR1 SGHTA and CDR2 FQGNSA. CDR3 residues: CASSLAGSYNEQFF. CDR3 bases: TGTGCCAGCAGCTTAGCGGGGTCCTACAATGAGCAGTTCTTC. Drawing the rest from reference TRBV7-2 and TRBJ2-1, the complete variable domain is GAGVSQSPSNKVTEKGKDVELRCDPISGHTALYWYRQSLGQGLEFLIYFQGNSAPDKSGLPSDRFSAERTGGSVSTLTIQRTQQEDSAVYLCASSLAGSYNEQFFGPGTRLTVL.

This chain joins TRBV27 and TRBJ1-5; D unclear. Deletions cut 8 bases from V and 5 bases from J, with 13 bases between. CDR1 MNHEY and CDR2 SMNVEV come from the germline V gene (reference sequence). The CDR3 is made up of 13 amino acids. For the CDR3, the DNA is TGTGCCAGCGGCCGGGCTCGTCATCAGCCCCAGCATTTT. Its translation is CASGRARHQPQHF.

The chain uses TRBV5-6 and TRBJ2-1; either TRBD1 or TRBD2 may fit D (5 bases each). Trimming pared 2 bases from V and 7 bases from J, leaving 19 bases between. CDR1 and CDR2 (germline): SGHDT, YYEEEE. CDR3 size: 16 residues. CDR3 sequence (DNA): TGTGCCAGCAGCTTAGCATCGGGGCACGGACGAAATGAGCAGTTCTTC. The encoded protein is CASSLASGHGRNEQFF.

The V call is TRBV5-1, the J call TRBJ2-7; no clear D. The germline V and J ends were trimmed by 5 bases and 0 bases, with 6 bases remaining between them. CDR1 SGHRS and CDR2 YFSETQ come from the germline V gene. The CDR3 is 12 residues long. In nucleotides, the CDR3 is TGCGCCAGCAGTGACGGCTCCTACGAGCAGTACTTC. It encodes CASSDGSYEQYF. Complete variable domain (other parts from reference TRBV5-1 and TRBJ2-7): KAGVTQTPRYLIKTRGQQVTLSCSPISGHRSVSWYQQTPGQGLQFLFEYFSETQRNKGNFPGRFSGRQFSNSRSEMNVSTLELGDSALYLCASSDGSYEQYFGPGTRLTVT.